The clone carrying this T cell receptor (beta chain) has ten or more counts. The data originate from a study of blood T cell repertoires in COVID-19. Trimming took 4 bases from V and 4 from J, leaving 7 bases between them. This CDR3 has 13 amino acids. Only in-frame clones appear in the TCRdb table, and some are missing; sequencing was by immunoSEQ multiplex PCR. The sample holds about 110,000 clones, around three quarters seen once. This clonotype originated in a woman aged 60-70 years with acute or convalescent COVID-19. The sample was peripheral blood. This sequence joins TRBV12-3 or TRBV12-4 and TRBJ2-2; D gene uncertain. The CDR3 protein is CASSSSVTGELFF. For the CDR3, the DNA is TGTGCCAGCAGTTCATCGGTCACCGGGGAGCTGTTTTTT.